The entry that follows covers one TCR beta chain sequence. Its antigen specificity is not known. Nothing much larger sits one base from this clone, and base qualities are not available. The entry originates in a study of T cell repertoires in cytomegalovirus infection (dated by TCRdb to between 2018 and 2020). Study-wide context: Donor HLA type was relevant to the analysis, as public TCR beta signatures indicated carriage of CMV infection together with the matching HLA type. Points the paper makes about the study in general: In both this cohort and an independent approximately 370-donor cohort, the cumulative frequency of public TCR beta family members distinguished carriers of CMV infection plus the relevant HLA type. In the ex vivo response, HLA-C-restricted CMV-specific TCR beta clonotypes were dominant, and in two of eight donors the single most frequent clonotype came from this HLA-C-restricted group.

The CDR3, cysteine through phenylalanine, is 16 amino acids long. Only the CDR3 portion is preserved as DNA: 48 bases, with reading frame beginning at the first base. The germline ends are 16 bases apart after V is trimmed by 1 base and J by 3 bases. The germline V gene encodes CDR1 DFQATT and CDR2 SNEGSKA (reference sequence). This sample was sequenced with an Illumina HiSeq 1500. Through fastp at Q25 and MiXCR, TCRdb rebuilt clones from the public reads, retaining in-frame beta chains. Rows with a matching CDR3 protein are joined into one entry that keeps the most common DNA and genes. This sample holds roughly 49,000 distinct CDR3 sequences; roughly 22% were observed only once. 18% of the sample is in the top ten clones.

The chain is assembled from TRBV20-1 and TRBJ2-1, with TRBD2 perhaps the D gene, on 6 matching bases. Sequenced: PBMCs, sequenced either directly or after in vitro stimulation (not recorded which). The TCR comes from a human donor in good health (CMV status not recorded). Some clones in this sample may be carry-over from other donors' samples. The CDR3 protein: CSARGVTGVVYNEQFF. The nucleotide sequence reads as follows: TGCAGTGCTAGAGGGGTCACGGGAGTGGTCTACAATGAGCAGTTCTTC.